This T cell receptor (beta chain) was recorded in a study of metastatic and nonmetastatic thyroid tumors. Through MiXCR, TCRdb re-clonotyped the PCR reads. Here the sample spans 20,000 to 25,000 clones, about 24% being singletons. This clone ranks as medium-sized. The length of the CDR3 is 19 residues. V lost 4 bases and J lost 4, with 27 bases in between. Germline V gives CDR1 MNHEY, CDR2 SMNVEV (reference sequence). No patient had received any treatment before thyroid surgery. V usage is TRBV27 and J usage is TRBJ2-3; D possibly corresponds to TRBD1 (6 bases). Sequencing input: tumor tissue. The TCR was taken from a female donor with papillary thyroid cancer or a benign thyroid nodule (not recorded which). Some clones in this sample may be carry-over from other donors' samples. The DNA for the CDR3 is TGTGCCAGCAGTTATCTTGGGCAGGGGCGGGCTAGTGGGGCAGATACGCAGTATTTT. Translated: CASSYLGQGRASGADTQYF.